A single sample is the source of the 21 T cell receptor beta chains below, sequenced in a study of tumor-infiltrating lymphocytes in primary liver carcinoma. Between about 17 and 34 mg of unsorted bulk tissue served as the source from which RNA and DNA were co-extracted. A constant-region primer served to make TCR beta cDNA from roughly 540 ng total RNA. Amplification in three nested multiplex PCR rounds with slightly modified ARM-PCR gave rise to TCR beta libraries. The first two PCR rounds used TRBV1-TRBV30 forward primers with a C-beta reverse primer, around 10 cycles each. TCRdb ran MiXCR on the multiplex PCR reads and lists one entry per CDR3 protein. The data contain around 60,000 distinct CDR3 sequences, 71% of them singletons. Sequenced material: liver tumor tissue from sampling region 4. Subset noted: tumor region T4, right-lateral pole. These receptor sequences come from a man aged 35-49 years with primary liver carcinoma and hepatitis B virus infection.

Remarks on this clonotype: One junction end does not reproduce the germline sequence, and a read error may be involved. The chain joins TRBV11-2 to TRBJ2-1, with D hard to call. The CDR3 spans 15 residues. Looked up from germline, CDR1 is SGHAT and CDR2 is FQNNGV. CDR3: CTSSLLIDTYNEQFF. Here the CDR3 DNA reads TGTACCAGCAGCTTACTCATAGACACCTACAATGAGCAGTTCTTC.

Note on this clonotype: The junction departs from germline at one end; a sequencing error may be responsible. The chain joins TRBV5-4 to TRBJ2-5, with D possibly TRBD1 on 6 matching bases. The germline CDR1 and CDR2 sequences are SGHNT and YYREEE (reference sequence). CDR3 size: 13 residues. The CDR3 loop is CVSSLTGVETQYF. The CDR3 DNA reads as TGTGTCAGCAGCTTGACAGGCGTGGAGACCCAGTACTTC.

Concerning this clonotype itself: An end of the junction does not agree with germline; a read error may underlie this. The DNA for the CDR3 is TGTACCAGCAGTTTAGCGGCGGGAGCAGGCTACGAGGAGCACTTC. The encoded protein is CTSSLAAGAGYEEHF. The chain employs TRBV7-8 and TRBJ2-7, with TRBD2 matching over 7 bases. In germline, CDR1 is SGHVS, CDR2 FQNEAQ. This CDR3 is 15 amino acids long. The entire variable domain, with the rest obtained from reference TRBV7-8 and TRBJ2-7, is as follows: GAGVSQSPRYKVAKRGQDVALRCDPISGHVSLFWYQQALGQGPEFLTYFQNEAQLDKSGLPSDRFFAERPEGSVSTLKIQRTQQEDSAVYLCTSSLAAGAGYEEHFGPGTRLTVT.

The chain combines TRBV6-1 with TRBJ2-2, with D possibly matching TRBD2 (7 bases). This CDR3 is built from 15 residues. In germline, CDR1 is MNHNS, CDR2 SASEGT. V shed 9 bases and J shed 7 bases, with 21 bases lying between them. The chain's CDR3 is CARSNTGGTLGELFF. CDR3 nucleotide sequence: TGTGCCAGAAGTAACACCGGGGGGACACTCGGGGAGCTGTTTTTT.

By sample share, this clonotype is medium-sized. The V gene is TRBV10-2, the J gene TRBJ2-5; the match to TRBD2 covers 11 bases. CDR1 and CDR2 from the germline V gene are WSHSY and SAAADI. The CDR3 is made up of 13 amino acids. J gave up 5 bases and V 7 bases, and 3 bases lay outside the gene matches. CDR3 bases: TGCGCCAGCAAAACTAGCGGGAGCGAGACCCAGTACTTC. Translating it yields CASKTSGSETQYF.

In regard to this clonotype: At one end, the junction sequence differs from germline, possibly due to a read error. The chain has TRBV7-9 and TRBJ1-2; D unresolved. Germline V gene data show CDR1 as SEHNR and CDR2 as FQNEAQ (reference sequence). The CDR3 is 16 residues long. The CDR3 loop is CASSPEGRLSHYGYTF. In DNA form, the CDR3 reads TGTGCTAGCAGCCCCGAGGGCAGGCTATCCCATTATGGCTACACCTTC.

Remarks on this clonotype: Since a much larger clone is just one base distant, this may be a read error. The chain links TRBV5-4 to TRBJ2-5, with a possible D match to TRBD2 (7 bases). The germline V gene encodes CDR1 SGHNT and CDR2 YYREEE (reference sequence). The CDR3 sequence is 17 residues long. As DNA, the CDR3 is TGTGCCGGCAGCCAGATCGGGGGGCTGTTGGTCGAGAAGACCCAGTACTTC. Its protein is CAGSQIGGLLVEKTQYF.

The J gene is TRBJ2-7, the V gene TRBV5-1; D is tentatively TRBD1 or TRBD2 (5 bases each). The length of the CDR3 is 14 residues. Germline V gene data show CDR1 as SGHRS and CDR2 as YFSETQ. The V and J ends lost 3 bases and 7 bases respectively, with 17 bases between them. The CDR3, as DNA: TGCGCCAGCAGCTGGGACGGGGTGGTCCGAGAGCAGTACTTC. Translated: CASSWDGVVREQYF.

Points on this clonotype: One junction end disagrees with the germline gene, perhaps due to a read error. The V and J genes are TRBV11-2 and TRBJ2-1; 7 nucleotides line up with TRBD2. CDR1 is SGHAT, CDR2 FQNNGV, per germline. CDR3 length: 15 residues. CDR3 bases: TGTGCCAGCAGCTTAGTGGGCGGGAGTATTAATGAGCAGTTATTC. Amino acid sequence: CASSLVGGSINEQLF.

V gene TRBV6-5 combines with J gene TRBJ2-3; D not certain. Germline loops: CDR1 MNHEY, CDR2 SVGAGI. With 6 bases removed from V and 15 bases from J, the gap between germline ends came to 22 bases. The CDR3 is made up of 13 amino acids. This chain's CDR3 is CASRAGATDTRYF. The CDR3 nucleotides are TGTGCCAGCAGGGCAGGTGCTACAGATACGCGATATTTT.

As to this clonotype: This CDR3 fails to terminate in the conserved phenylalanine or tryptophan, so it likely reflects a read error. The DNA is omitted, as the CDR3 cannot be located on it reliably, and the CDR3 follows TCRdb's listing. The V call is TRBV4-3, the J call TRBJ2-7; TRBD2 is the table's D call and was not checked against the DNA. From its first to its last residue, the CDR3 has 17 amino acids. CDR1 is LGHNA and CDR2 is YSLEER in the germline V gene. CDR3 residues: CASSQDRSISGRRALDL.

Concerning this clonotype: A much more abundant neighbour one base away suggests this may be a read error. The chain carries TRBV19 and TRBJ2-2; 12 positions agree with TRBD2. Germline assignment: CDR1 LNHDA and CDR2 SQIVND (reference sequence). With 8 bases clipped from V and 7 bases from J, the junction kept 5 bases outside the gene matches. CDR3 length equals 14 residues. The CDR3 protein is CASCLTSGSGELFF. In DNA, the CDR3 is TGTGCCAGTTGTTTGACTAGCGGGAGCGGGGAGCTGTTTTTT.

This chain uses TRBV5-1 with TRBJ2-3; 12 positions agree with TRBD2. The CDR3 runs to 17 residues. Germline CDR1 is SGHRS and CDR2 is YFSETQ. Losses at the gene ends were 4 bases for V and 5 bases for J; bases not matched to a gene: 11. The CDR3: CASSPRLAGVTIDTQYF. CDR3 DNA sequence: TGCGCCAGCAGCCCTAGACTAGCGGGAGTTACTATAGATACGCAGTATTTT.

In the case of this clonotype: The junction differs from germline at one of its ends, possibly a read error. The rearrangement joins TRBV29-1 to TRBJ2-1, with 9 bases lining up with TRBD1. Germline V CDR1 and CDR2: SQVTM, ANQGSEA. This CDR3 contains 13 residues. This CDR3 reads CNVVGTGSNEQFF. DNA for the CDR3: TGCAACGTTGTCGGGACAGGGAGTAACGAGCAGTTCTTC.

About this clonotype: The junction does not match germline at one end; this may be a read error. The genes are TRBV4-2 and TRBJ2-2; possibly TRBD1 or TRBD2 for D (5 bases each). CDR3 size: 16 residues. Germline CDR1 reads LGHNA; CDR2 reads YNFKEQ. The CDR3 nucleotides are TGTGCCAGCAACCAACTTCCGAAGGGGACCCCCGGGGAGCTGTTTTTT. It translates to CASNQLPKGTPGELFF.

This clonotype has ten or more counts. The DNA for the CDR3 is TGTGCCAGCAGCCTTGCAGGGTACACTGAAGCTTTCTTT. It yields the protein CASSLAGYTEAFF. This chain uses TRBV11-3 with TRBJ1-1; tentatively, D is TRBD1 (5 bases). The CDR3 covers 13 residues. CDR1 is SGHNT and CDR2 is YENEEA in the germline V gene. The germline V and J ends were trimmed by 5 bases and 3 bases, with 10 bases remaining between them.

This clonotype was seen a handful of times. A much larger clonotype is one base distant, so this may be a read error. The chain carries TRBV5-1 and TRBJ1-1; 7 nucleotides agree with TRBD1. Germline assignment: CDR1 SGHRS and CDR2 YFSETQ. This CDR3 is built from 16 residues. The chain's CDR3 is CVSSPTGNRGNTEAFF. The CDR3 bases are TGCGTCAGCAGCCCAACTGGGAACAGGGGTAACACTGAAGCTTTCTTT.

Turning to this clonotype: Because it lacks the conserved phenylalanine or tryptophan at the end, this CDR3 is likely a read error. V gene TRBV28 combines with J gene TRBJ2-1, with D possibly being TRBD2 (6 bases). This CDR3 has 15 amino acids. Germline V gene sequence: CDR1 MDHEN, CDR2 SYDVKM. V lost 4 bases to trimming and J lost 4 bases, with 14 bases between them. The CDR3 protein is CASSSQSGVYNEQFL. As DNA, the CDR3 is TGTGCCAGCAGTTCTCAATCGGGAGTATACAATGAGCAGTTCTTA.

Comments on this clonotype: The CDR3 carries no conserved terminal phenylalanine or tryptophan, so it likely arises from a read error. The V gene is TRBV12-3 or TRBV12-4, the J gene TRBJ2-5, with TRBD2 as a possible D gene (6 bases). The CDR3 length is 13 residues. The CDR3 nucleotides are TGTGCCAGCAGCCGGGGGTCGGGAGAGAGCCAGTACCTC. This encodes CASSRGSGESQYL.

This clonotype occurred a few times. A single base separates this from a much larger clone, so it may be a read error. The chain employs TRBV5-5 and TRBJ2-5; D gene uncertain. This CDR3 contains 12 residues. The V and J ends lost 1 base and 4 bases respectively, with 5 bases between them. Germline lookup yields CDR1 SGHKS and CDR2 YYEKEE (reference sequence). The CDR3 loop is CASSLSTETQYF. In nucleotides, the CDR3 is TGTGCCAGCAGCTTGAGTACAGAGACCCAGTACTTC.

Details on this clonotype: At one boundary the junction diverges from the germline segment, which might be a read error. V and J are TRBV5-1 and TRBJ2-5, with 9 bases fitting TRBD1. Germline V CDR1 and CDR2: SGHRS, YFSETQ. This CDR3 has 15 residues. This chain's CDR3 is CTSSQTGGEQETQYF. The CDR3 DNA reads as TGCACCAGCAGCCAGACAGGGGGTGAACAAGAGACCCAGTACTTC.